The rows below give T cell receptor beta chains drawn from one sample of a study of shared clonotypes between healthy human individuals. Clones were sequenced by immunoSEQ multiplex PCR, and TCRdb holds only the in-frame ones, with some missing. Found here are roughly 2.5 million clones, just over 90% of them singletons; the top ten hold around 0.14%. Sequencing was done on a sample of naive CD4+ T cells sorted from blood. The receptors were sampled from a young man in good health. Each CDR3 is given with its conserved first and last residue. A D gene is named only where the DNA matches it firmly. Clone sizes are given selectively: once, few, many, or a class where the clone is expanded.

d_gene,v_gene,abundance,j_gene,CDR3nt,CDR3aa
-,TRBV18,-,TRBJ1-1,TGTGCCAGCTCACGCACCCTTACAGGGAGCAGCACTGAAGCTTTCTTT,CASSRTLTGSSTEAFF
-,TRBV2,-,TRBJ1-6,TGTGCCAGCAGAGAGAACCAGGGTACACCCCTCCACTTT,CASRENQGTPLHF
TRBD2,TRBV5-1,-,TRBJ2-2,TGCGCCAGCAGCTCGGAAGCGGGAGTAGCCACCGGGGAGCTGTTTTTT,CASSSEAGVATGELFF
-,TRBV2,-,TRBJ1-6,TGTGCCAGCAGTGAAGCGCTTTTCTGGGAATCACCCCTCCACTTT,CASSEALFWESPLHF
TRBD1,TRBV4-1,-,TRBJ1-5,TGCGCCAGCAGACCCTCTGAGACAGGGGGCGGGGGTCAGCCCCAGCATTTT,CASRPSETGGGGQPQHF
-,TRBV5-8,-,TRBJ1-5,TGTGCCAGCAGCTTGCAAGGCAATCAGCCCCAGCATTTT,CASSLQGNQPQHF
-,TRBV6-5,-,TRBJ2-3,TGTGCCAGCAGGGGGTCGGTGAGCACAGATACGCAGTATTTT,CASRGSVSTDTQYF
TRBD2,TRBV11-1,-,TRBJ2-1,TGTGCCAGCACGACTAGCGGGGGGGCTGGAAACTACAATGAGCAGTTCTTC,CASTTSGGAGNYNEQFF
-,TRBV6-1,-,TRBJ2-7,TGTGCCAGCAGCTCGACAGGAGCCTACGAGCAGTACTTC,CASSSTGAYEQYF
TRBD1,TRBV5-1,-,TRBJ2-7,TGCGCCAGCAGCCTCGGACAGGTCTACGAGCAGTACTTC,CASSLGQVYEQYF
-,TRBV9,-,TRBJ2-5,TGTGCCAGCAGCTCAGAGGGGGGGACCCAGTACTTC,CASSSEGGTQYF
-,TRBV6-4,once,TRBJ2-3,TGTGCCAGCAGTGAATCCGGGACGGGCAGCACAGATACGCAGTATTTT,CASSESGTGSTDTQYF
-,TRBV7-9,-,TRBJ2-5,TGTGCCAGCAGCCTACCGGACGGGAAAGAGACCCAGTACTTC,CASSLPDGKETQYF
TRBD2,TRBV9,-,TRBJ2-1,TGTGCCAGCAGCGTGACTAGCGGGGACTACAATGAGCAGTTCTTC,CASSVTSGDYNEQFF
TRBD1,TRBV6-1,-,TRBJ1-5,TGTGCCAGCAGGGACAGGGTGGCCGCTCAGCCCCAGCATTTT,CASRDRVAAQPQHF
-,TRBV6-4,-,TRBJ1-2,TGTGCCAGCAGTTTACAAGGGTCTACTGCCTACACCTTC,CASSLQGSTAYTF
-,TRBV6-1,-,TRBJ1-2,TGTGCCAGCAGGGGGACTCAGGTGTTCGGTGGCTACACCTTC,CASRGTQVFGGYTF
-,TRBV19,-,TRBJ1-6,TGTGCCAGTAGTATAAAACAGGATTCACCCCTCCACTTT,CASSIKQDSPLHF
-,TRBV7-6,-,TRBJ2-7,TGTGCCAGCAGCCGGGAGTTGGCAGGGGGAGGTTACGAGCAGTACTTC,CASSRELAGGGYEQYF
-,TRBV6-6,-,TRBJ1-6,TGTGCCAGCAGTTACTCGCTGAATTCACCCCTCCACTTT,CASSYSLNSPLHF
-,TRBV20-1,-,TRBJ2-3,TGCAGTGCCCTCCGTGGAACGCAGTATTTT,CSALRGTQYF
-,TRBV30,-,TRBJ1-1,TGTGCCTGGAGTGATCGGGAGAACACTGAAGCTTTCTTT,CAWSDRENTEAFF
TRBD2,TRBV5-1,-,TRBJ2-5,TGCGCCAGCAGCTTGGGACTAGCGGGGAACCAAGAGACCCAGTACTTC,CASSLGLAGNQETQYF
-,TRBV11-2,-,TRBJ2-5,TGTGCCAGCAGCTTTACAGGGATCGGAGAGACCCAGTACTTC,CASSFTGIGETQYF
-,TRBV5-1,-,TRBJ2-2,TGCGCCAGCAGCTTGGTGCGGGAGAACACCGGGGAGCTGTTTTTT,CASSLVRENTGELFF
TRBD1,TRBV14,-,TRBJ1-1,TGTGCCAGCAGCCAATTTACAGGGGAGGTAAACACTGAAGCTTTCTTT,CASSQFTGEVNTEAFF
-,TRBV7-3,-,TRBJ2-1,TGTGCCAGCAGCTTAACGAGGACGCCGGGTGAGCAGTTCTTC,CASSLTRTPGEQFF
-,TRBV6-6,-,TRBJ1-5,TGTGCCAGCAGTTATTCGCTTAATCAGCCCCAGCATTTT,CASSYSLNQPQHF
-,TRBV6-6,-,TRBJ2-7,TGTGCCAGCAGTTACCGGGACATCTACGAGCAGTACTTC,CASSYRDIYEQYF
-,TRBV10-3,-,TRBJ1-1,TGTGCCATCAGTGAGAACAGGGACCGAGCTGAAGCTTTCTTT,CAISENRDRAEAFF
TRBD2,TRBV6-5,-,TRBJ2-2,TGTGCCAGCAGTTCGCGACTAGCGGTAGACACCGGGGAGCTGTTTTTT,CASSSRLAVDTGELFF
-,TRBV5-8,-,TRBJ2-7,TGTGCCAGCAGCTCGGACTTCTCTCGCGAGCAGTACTTC,CASSSDFSREQYF
TRBD1,TRBV7-8,-,TRBJ1-3,TGTGCCAGCAGCTTAGGGGGTACAGGGGATGGAAACACCATATATTTT,CASSLGGTGDGNTIYF
-,TRBV11-2,-,TRBJ2-7,TGTGCCAGCAGCTTAGATCTCGCCAGGGGAGCCTACGAGCAGTACTTC,CASSLDLARGAYEQYF
-,TRBV6-5,-,TRBJ1-1,TGTGCCAGCAGTTACCCTACCCAAGAAGCTTTCTTT,CASSYPTQEAFF
-,TRBV5-6,-,TRBJ2-3,TGTGCCCGAGGGTGGGCGCAGTATTTT,CARGWAQYF
TRBD1,TRBV5-1,-,TRBJ1-1,TGCGCCAGCAGCATCACAGGGGGCGTCCAGAACACTGAAGCTTTCTTT,CASSITGGVQNTEAFF
TRBD1,TRBV2,-,TRBJ2-7,TGTGCCAGCAAGCGAGGACAGGGGATCGGCGAGCAGTACTTC,CASKRGQGIGEQYF
TRBD1,TRBV2,-,TRBJ1-2,TGTGCCAGCGGGGGACAGGGGGGTGGCTACACCTTC,CASGGQGGGYTF
-,TRBV6-1,-,TRBJ2-4,TGTGCCAGCAGTTTAGCCAAAAACATTCAGTACTTC,CASSLAKNIQYF
-,TRBV7-9,-,TRBJ2-4,TGTGCCAGCAGCCATCTGGCCAAAAACATTCAGTACTTC,CASSHLAKNIQYF
-,TRBV7-7,-,TRBJ2-7,TGTGCTAGCAGCTCAGCAGGGGAGGAGCAGTACTTC,CASSSAGEEQYF
-,TRBV6-1,-,TRBJ2-7,TGTGCCAGCAGTGAAATCTTAGCTGGGGGCCTAGACGAGCAGTACTTC,CASSEILAGGLDEQYF
-,TRBV6-1,-,TRBJ2-4,TGTGCCAGCCAACAGGTTGCCAAAAACATTCAGTACTTC,CASQQVAKNIQYF